The present TCR beta chain was sequenced within a study of beta chain features in type 1 diabetes. Donors contributed one heparinised blood draw apiece, averaging about 116 mL. By way of CD45RO/CCR7/CD25/CD127/CD95/CD27, the CD4+ regulatory, stem cell-like memory, central memory and naive cells were sorted. Since all of the isolated RNA was reverse transcribed, expressed TCRB transcripts were what got sequenced. Only in-frame clones appear in the TCRdb table, and some are missing; sequencing was by immunoSEQ multiplex PCR. In the table there are more than 200,000 clones, 15% to 20% of which are singletons. A note on this clone: Its target is unknown.

Findings and limits, study-wide: The naive, central memory and Treg TCRB repertoires looked more alike in patients than they did in healthy donors. When Type 1 diabetes patients were examined, their TCRB CDR3s proved moderately but significantly shorter in all four CD4+ subsets.

The CDR3 consists of 15 residues. The germline V gene has CDR1 SGHVS and CDR2 FQNEAQ. The V and J ends lost 5 bases and 6 bases respectively, with 17 bases between them. Sequenced: naive CD4+ T cells from blood. This TCR came from a man aged 30 to 39 with type 1 diabetes. The genes are TRBV7-8 and TRBJ2-1, with D possibly being TRBD2 (6 bases). The CDR3 region has the DNA TGTGCCAGCAGCCCACTCGGCGGGGTTAGCAATGAGCAGTTCTTC. Translation: CASSPLGGVSNEQFF.